Each of the 26 T cell receptor beta chains below was sequenced from the same sample in a study of CD8+ T cells in alopecia areata. The treatment: oral pan-JAK inhibitor, 5-10 mg twice daily. cDNA reverse transcribed from extracted RNA served as the sequencing template. Clones were sequenced by immunoSEQ multiplex PCR, and TCRdb holds only the in-frame ones, with some missing. The table includes 95,000 to 100,000 clones, 55% to 75% detected once. The sample in question was CD8+ T cells sorted from blood, obtained at approximately week 56, from a patient treated with tofacitinib. These receptors all come from a human donor with alopecia areata.

The chain carries TRBV29-1 and TRBJ1-2; 7 nucleotides line up with TRBD1. Germline CDR1 reads SQVTM; CDR2 reads ANQGSEA. The CDR3 is made up of 15 amino acids. The V and J ends lost 5 bases and 4 bases, in that order; junction bases with no gene match: 13. Here the CDR3 DNA reads TGCAGCGTTCCTCGACAGGGATCTGATTCCTATGGCTACACCTTC. As protein: CSVPRQGSDSYGYTF.

This clone was recorded a few times. V usage is TRBV13 and J usage is TRBJ2-1; no clear D. Germline lookup yields CDR1 PRHDT and CDR2 FYEKMQ (reference sequence). V lost 1 base and J 5 bases, leaving 3 bases between the germline ends. The CDR3 sequence is 12 residues long. The CDR3, as DNA: TGTGCCAGCAGCTTAGTGAACAATGAGCAGTTCTTC. Translation: CASSLVNNEQFF.

This clone was detected only once. The chain uses TRBV29-1 and TRBJ1-3; possible D gene TRBD1, 5 bases. The CDR3 extends over 15 amino acids. Germline CDR1 SQVTM, CDR2 ANQGSEA. The ends were cut back, 6 bases at V and 0 bases at J, with 15 bases in the middle. The CDR3 nucleotides read TGCAGCGTCGGGGGGTCAGGGAGCTCTGGAAACACCATATATTTT. It codes for CSVGGSGSSGNTIYF.

The genes are TRBV2 and TRBJ2-3; D is uncertain. Germline assignment: CDR1 SNHLY and CDR2 FYNNEI. The CDR3 runs to 12 residues. V lost 7 bases to trimming and J lost 5 bases, with 10 bases between them. The CDR3: CASNGDKDTQYF. In DNA, the CDR3 is TGTGCCAGCAATGGGGATAAAGATACGCAGTATTTT.

The CDR3, as DNA: TGCGCCAGCAGCCAACCGGGGCACTACGAGCAGTACTTC. Translated, it gives CASSQPGHYEQYF. The chain uses TRBV4-1 and TRBJ2-5; D assignment may be TRBD1 or TRBD2 (5 bases each). The J call may not be correct, given that the DNA end is closer to TRBJ2-7. The CDR3 contains 13 residues. Germline loops: CDR1 MGHRA, CDR2 YSYEKL.

This clone was detected a few times. This sample also contains other DNA sequences that code for the same CDR3. The rearrangement uses TRBV5-1 and TRBJ2-3; perhaps TRBD2 as D (5 bases). The CDR3 extends over 13 amino acids. Germline CDR1 SGHRS, CDR2 YFSETQ. V was pared by 0 bases and J by 6 bases, with 8 bases between. The CDR3 reads CASSLVLADTQYF. CDR3 DNA: TGCGCCAGCAGCTTGGTGCTAGCCGATACGCAGTATTTT.

Note on this clone: Other DNA sequences within the sample encode an identical CDR3. V and J are TRBV20-1 and TRBJ2-1; D gene unclear. Germline lookup yields CDR1 DFQATT and CDR2 SNEGSKA (reference sequence). The CDR3 has 11 residues. The germline V and J ends were trimmed by 3 bases and 3 bases, with 3 bases remaining between them. The DNA of the CDR3 is TGCAGTGCTAGCCTCTACAATGAGCAGTTCTTC. Residues: CSASLYNEQFF.

J is TRBJ1-2 and V is TRBV4-1; D is ambiguous. V lost 0 bases and J lost 2, with 16 bases in between. This CDR3 comprises 17 residues. Germline V lookup: CDR1 MGHRA, CDR2 YSYEKL. This CDR3 reads CASSQDKVLWGNYGYTF. The CDR3 DNA reads TGCGCCAGCAGCCAAGATAAGGTTTTGTGGGGAAACTATGGCTACACCTTC.

This chain joins TRBV30 and TRBJ2-7; TRBD1 is a possible D gene (6 bases). Looked up from germline, CDR1 is GTSNPN and CDR2 is SVGIG (reference sequence). This CDR3 has 13 residues. The V end was cut by 6 bases, the J end by 2 bases, with 14 bases between. DNA of the CDR3: TGTGCCTGCGCCCGGACAGTAACCTACGAGCAGTACTTC. Translation gives CACARTVTYEQYF.

This clone has more than one count but fewer than ten. The genes are TRBV29-1 and TRBJ1-2; 9 nucleotides match TRBD1. Germline values: CDR1 SQVTM, CDR2 ANQGSEA. The CDR3 loop spans 12 amino acids. V shed 6 bases, J shed 5 bases, and the junction held 4 bases outside the gene matches. CDR3 sequence (DNA): TGCAGCGTCCGGGACAGGGAATATGGCTACACCTTC. It codes for CSVRDREYGYTF.

V is TRBV27 and J is TRBJ1-5; TRBD1 is a possible D gene (5 bases). The CDR3 is 13 residues long. Trimming took 3 bases from V and 6 from J, leaving 9 bases between them. Per the germline V gene, CDR1 is MNHEY and CDR2 is SMNVEV (reference sequence). The CDR3 bases are TGTGCCAGCAGTTTTACAGGAGGTCAGCCCCAGCATTTT. Amino acid sequence: CASSFTGGQPQHF.

This clone has just a few counts. V gene TRBV2 combines with J gene TRBJ2-4; 8 nucleotides match TRBD2. V was clipped by 6 bases and J by 3 bases; unmatched bases: 7. The CDR3 runs 15 residues. The germline V gene encodes CDR1 SNHLY and CDR2 FYNNEI. The CDR3 nucleotides are TGTGCCAGCAGGACGGGGGGGTCCGGCAAAAACATTCAGTACTTC. Translation: CASRTGGSGKNIQYF.

This chain connects TRBV5-1 to TRBJ2-5; a weak D match, TRBD1 (5 bases). The CDR3 consists of 15 residues. Germline CDR1 is SGHRS and CDR2 is YFSETQ. The V and J ends lost 1 base and 2 bases respectively, with 12 bases between them. The CDR3 DNA sequence: TGCGCCAGCAGCTTGTCAGGGATCTCGCAAGAGACCCAGTACTTC. It yields the protein CASSLSGISQETQYF.

The table lists this clone with a few counts. CDR3 in DNA: TGTGCCAGCAGCCGCGGGGTCGTATCCTACAATGAGCAGTTCTTC. It is translated as CASSRGVVSYNEQFF. The chain couples TRBV2 to TRBJ2-1; tentatively, D is TRBD2 (6 bases). From germline, CDR1 is SNHLY and CDR2 FYNNEI. Trimming cost V 6 bases and J 1 base, with 13 bases left between them. This CDR3 contains 15 residues.

The chain couples TRBV7-9 to TRBJ1-6; 11 bases align to TRBD1. The CDR3 has 19 amino acids. With V trimmed by 6 bases and J by 9 bases, 19 bases remained unmatched. Germline V CDR1 and CDR2: SEHNR, FQNEAQ (reference sequence). The CDR3 sequence is CASRPDVVGTGGLGSPLHF. The CDR3 DNA sequence: TGTGCCAGCAGACCAGACGTCGTGGGGACAGGGGGTTTAGGTTCACCCCTCCACTTT.

This chain connects TRBV13 to TRBJ1-1; D not certain. V was shortened by 0 bases and J by 1 base, with 18 bases between the two germline ends. This CDR3 has 18 residues. The germline V gene encodes CDR1 PRHDT and CDR2 FYEKMQ (reference sequence). CDR3 bases: TGTGCCAGCAGCTTAGGTAGGGTCTTGGGGAGGACGAACACTGAAGCTTTCTTT. It translates to CASSLGRVLGRTNTEAFF.

V usage is TRBV6-1 and J usage is TRBJ2-5; 7 bases line up with TRBD2. The CDR3 is 15 residues long. J lost 4 bases, V lost 1 base, and 6 bases had no gene match. Germline CDR1 is MNHNS and CDR2 is SASEGT. CDR3 protein: CASSEGTRLTETQYF. In DNA form, the CDR3 reads TGTGCCAGCAGTGAAGGGACTAGACTTACAGAGACCCAGTACTTC.

A few counts support this clone. The V gene is TRBV7-2, the J gene TRBJ2-5; D call uncertain. From germline, CDR1 is SGHTA and CDR2 FQGNSA. Trimming removed 0 bases at V and 2 bases at J, with 10 bases between. This CDR3 has 15 residues. The CDR3 coding sequence is TGTGCCAGCAGCTTAGCTTTAGCAGAGCAAGAGACCCAGTACTTC. It encodes CASSLALAEQETQYF. Full variable domain (outside the CDR3, taken from reference TRBV7-2 and TRBJ2-5): GAGVSQSPSNKVTEKGKDVELRCDPISGHTALYWYRQSLGQGLEFLIYFQGNSAPDKSGLPSDRFSAERTGGSVSTLTIQRTQQEDSAVYLCASSLALAEQETQYFGPGTRLLVL.

The J gene is TRBJ2-3, the V gene TRBV7-3; 9 bases map to TRBD1. The junction had 4 bases not matched to a gene; V was cut back by 3 bases and J by 3 bases. Germline assignment: CDR1 SGHTA and CDR2 FQGTGA. CDR3 length: 15 amino acids. The CDR3 spells CASSFRDRETDTQYF. CDR3 bases: TGTGCCAGCAGCTTCCGGGACAGGGAAACAGATACGCAGTATTTT.

The genes are TRBV5-4 and TRBJ2-2; D remains ambiguous. Germline assignment: CDR1 SGHNT and CDR2 YYREEE (reference sequence). The CDR3 runs 13 residues. V lost 5 bases to trimming and J lost 0 bases, with 5 bases between them. CDR3 DNA sequence: TGTGCCAGCAGGGATTCGAACACCGGGGAGCTGTTTTTT. It specifies CASRDSNTGELFF.

This sequence joins TRBV6-5 and TRBJ1-1; weak D call: TRBD1 (6 bases). Per the germline V gene, CDR1 is MNHEY and CDR2 is SVGAGI. Trimming removed 8 bases from V and 4 bases from J, with 11 bases in between. The CDR3 totals 12 residues. CDR3 DNA: TGTGCCAGCGGAACAGGGTCCACTGAAGCTTTCTTT. As protein: CASGTGSTEAFF.

The chain joins TRBV5-1 to TRBJ2-7; D uncertain. Deletions cut 0 bases from V and 2 bases from J, with 3 bases between. The CDR3 has 12 residues. Germline CDR1 SGHRS, CDR2 YFSETQ. The CDR3 DNA is TGCGCCAGCAGCTTGGGGGCCTACGAGCAGTACTTC. Amino acid sequence: CASSLGAYEQYF.

The genes are TRBV29-1 and TRBJ2-7; D is perhaps TRBD1 or TRBD2 (5 bases each). The V gene's germline CDR1 is SQVTM and CDR2 ANQGSEA. Trimming took 7 bases from V and 0 from J, leaving 13 bases between them. There are 13 residues in the CDR3. CDR3 protein: CSAWDGSSYEQYF. CDR3 DNA: TGCAGCGCCTGGGACGGTAGCTCCTACGAGCAGTACTTC.

In DNA form, the CDR3 reads TGTGCCACTTTTAGAGGGGATACGCAGTATTTT. Its translation is CATFRGDTQYF. The V gene is TRBV7-9, the J gene TRBJ2-3; D might be TRBD2 (5 bases). The CDR3 consists of 11 residues. Germline V gene lookup returns CDR1 SEHNR and CDR2 FQNEAQ (reference sequence). The V end was cut by 10 bases, the J end by 6 bases, with 11 bases between. The full variable domain, completed using reference TRBV7-9 and TRBJ2-3, is DTGVSQNPRHKITKRGQNVTFRCDPISEHNRLYWYRQTLGQGPEFLTYFQNEAQLEKSRLLSDRFSAERPKGSFSTLEIQRTEQGDSAMYLCATFRGDTQYFGPGTRLTVL.

This clone was recorded a few times. This chain connects TRBV29-1 to TRBJ2-2, with 7 bases fitting TRBD1. V dropped 5 bases and J dropped 7; count of bases not matched to a gene: 7. There are 13 residues in the CDR3. Germline V CDR1 and CDR2: SQVTM, ANQGSEA. CDR3 coding DNA: TGCAGCGTTCGCCAGGGGGTCGGCGGGGAGCTGTTTTTT. It specifies CSVRQGVGGELFF.

This clone was counted only a few times. The rearrangement uses TRBV9 and TRBJ2-3; D is perhaps TRBD2 (6 bases). Germline CDR1 reads SGDLS; CDR2 reads YYNGEE. V dropped 4 bases and J dropped 0 bases, with 21 bases sitting between them. The CDR3 runs 18 residues. The CDR3 here is CASSLRTERASSTDTQYF. CDR3 DNA sequence: TGTGCCAGCAGCCTTCGGACCGAGCGGGCATCTAGCACAGATACGCAGTATTTT.